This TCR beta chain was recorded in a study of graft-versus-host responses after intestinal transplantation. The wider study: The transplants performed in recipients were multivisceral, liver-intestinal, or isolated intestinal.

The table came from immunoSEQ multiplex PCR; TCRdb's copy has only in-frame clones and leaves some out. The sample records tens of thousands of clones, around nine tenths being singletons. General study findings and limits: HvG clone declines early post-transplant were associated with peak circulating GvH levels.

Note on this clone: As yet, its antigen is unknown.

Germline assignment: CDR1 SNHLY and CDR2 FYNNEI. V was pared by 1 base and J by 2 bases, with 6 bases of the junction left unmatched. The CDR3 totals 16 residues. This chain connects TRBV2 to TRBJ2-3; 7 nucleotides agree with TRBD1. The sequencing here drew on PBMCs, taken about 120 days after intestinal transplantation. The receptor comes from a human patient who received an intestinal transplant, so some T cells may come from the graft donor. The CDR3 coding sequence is TGTGCCAGCAGTGAAGGCCAGGGGGTTTACACAGATACGCAGTATTTT. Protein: CASSEGQGVYTDTQYF.